This entry concerns a single T cell receptor (beta chain). Its antigen is still unknown. Just one base apart from a much larger clone, this may be a read error. TCRdb re-analysed the 5' RACE reads in MiXCR, keeping a single row per CDR3 protein. The sample consists of 300,000 to 350,000 distinct CDR3 sequences, 9% to 15% of them appearing once. These data are taken from a study of identical twins. Findings of the study overall: Researchers reported excess low generation probability among twin-shared out-of-frame alpha sequences.

CDR3 size: 17 residues. Germline CDR1 is DFQATT and CDR2 is SNEGSKA (reference sequence). The same sample was also used in a study of yellow fever vaccine responses in identical twins.

This sequence joins TRBV20-1 and TRBJ2-4, with D possibly being TRBD1 (5 bases). The sequencing input was CD8+ T cells sorted from blood. This sequence was found in a woman younger than 35 in good health. The CDR3 region has the DNA TGCTGTGCTAGAGCGCGCAGGGCTTCAGACCTCCAAAACATTCAGTACTTC. It is translated as CCARARRASDLQNIQYF.